The 32 T cell receptor beta chains listed next were all sequenced from one sample in a study of OX40 agonist ivuxolimab in advanced cancers. Sequencing used immunoSEQ multiplex PCR; TCRdb keeps in-frame clones, though not all of them. Here the sample spans some 100,000 clones, approximately 80% being singletons. Specimen: CD4+ or CD8+ T cells sorted from blood, collected in a trial of the OX40 agonist ivuxolimab. The source of these receptors is an adult with an advanced solid tumor such as melanoma, head and neck, liver or kidney cancer.

This rearrangement joins TRBV6-1 to TRBJ1-5; D is ambiguous. There are 11 residues in the CDR3. Germline assignment: CDR1 MNHNS and CDR2 SASEGT. V was trimmed by 5 bases and J by 4 bases, leaving 3 bases between them. CDR3 loop: CASSYNQPQHF. The DNA of the CDR3 is TGTGCCAGCAGTTATAATCAGCCCCAGCATTTT.

The chain recombines TRBV4-2 with TRBJ1-2; D gene unclear. CDR1 is LGHNA and CDR2 is YNFKEQ in the germline V gene. V was trimmed by 4 bases and J by 6 bases, leaving 18 bases between them. The CDR3 is 15 residues long. The CDR3 DNA follows: TGTGCCAGCAGCCCGAAGGAAAGGGATACGGATGGCTACACCTTC. Translating gives CASSPKERDTDGYTF.

The rearrangement joins TRBV6-5 to TRBJ1-3; the D is unclear. Trimming shortened V by 6 bases and J by 6 bases, and 6 bases separated the two germline ends. The length of the CDR3 is 11 residues. Germline values: CDR1 MNHEY, CDR2 SVGAGI. This CDR3 reads CASRGANTIYF. The DNA for the CDR3 is TGTGCCAGCAGGGGAGCAAACACCATATATTTT.

The chain uses TRBV5-1 and TRBJ1-2; unclear D gene. Germline CDR1 SGHRS, CDR2 YFSETQ. V lost 0 bases, J lost 4 bases, and 10 bases lay in between. This CDR3 contains 14 residues. CDR3 protein: CASSLADGSYGYTF. CDR3 DNA sequence: TGCGCCAGCAGCTTGGCGGACGGCAGCTATGGCTACACCTTC.

This clone has more than one count but fewer than ten. The gene calls are TRBV30 and TRBJ1-2; weak D call: TRBD1 (6 bases). Trimming removed 0 bases at V and 4 bases at J, with 6 bases between. The CDR3 loop spans 12 amino acids. CDR1 and CDR2 from the germline V gene are GTSNPN and SVGIG (reference sequence). The CDR3 DNA reads TGTGCCTGGAGTGTAGGGGGCTATGGCTACACCTTC. It translates to CAWSVGGYGYTF.

The rearrangement links TRBV7-2 to TRBJ1-2; 7 nucleotides agree with TRBD1. Per the germline V gene, CDR1 is SGHTA and CDR2 is FQGNSA. The CDR3 consists of 14 residues. V shed 5 bases, J shed 5 bases, and the junction held 8 bases outside the gene matches. The CDR3 reads CASSRDSDTYGYTF. Here the CDR3 DNA reads TGTGCCAGCAGCAGGGACAGTGACACATATGGCTACACCTTC.

This chain uses TRBV5-6 with TRBJ2-3, with 7 positions matching TRBD1. This CDR3 region has 14 residues. CDR1 SGHDT and CDR2 YYEEEE come from the germline V gene. The ends lost 0 bases at V and 6 bases at J; junction bases unmatched: 4. The CDR3 sequence is CASSLGGRGDTQYF. DNA for the CDR3: TGTGCCAGCAGCTTGGGAGGCAGGGGGGATACGCAGTATTTT. Supplemented by reference TRBV5-6 and TRBJ2-3, the full variable domain reads DAGVTQSPTHLIKTRGQQVTLRCSPKSGHDTVSWYQQALGQGPQFIFQYYEEEERQRGNFPDRFSGHQFPNYSSELNVNALLLGDSALYLCASSLGGRGDTQYFGPGTRLTVL.

The chain recombines TRBV18 with TRBJ2-3; the match to TRBD1 covers 8 bases. Germline V gene data show CDR1 as KGHSH and CDR2 as LQKENI. V trimming: 2 bases; J trimming: 5 bases; junction bases outside the gene matches: 9. The CDR3 has 16 residues. This CDR3 reads CASSPAGQGAGDTQYF. The CDR3 DNA sequence: TGTGCCAGCTCACCAGCAGGCCAGGGGGCGGGAGATACGCAGTATTTT.

V gene TRBV28 combines with J gene TRBJ2-3; the match to TRBD1 covers 10 bases. Germline V gene data show CDR1 as MDHEN and CDR2 as SYDVKM. V was pared by 5 bases and J by 6 bases, with 5 bases of the junction left unmatched. The CDR3 runs 14 residues. The CDR3 spells CASSRGTGADTQYF. In DNA, the CDR3 is TGTGCCAGCAGTCGTGGGACAGGGGCGGATACGCAGTATTTT.

V gene TRBV7-9 combines with J gene TRBJ1-6; D uncertain. Per germline, CDR1 SEHNR and CDR2 FQNEAQ (reference sequence). This CDR3 comprises 12 residues. The V end was cut by 5 bases, the J end by 5 bases, with 4 bases between. Here the CDR3 DNA reads TGTGCCAGCAGCCCTAATAATTCACCCCTCCACTTT. Amino acids: CASSPNNSPLHF. Supplemented by reference TRBV7-9 and TRBJ1-6, the full variable domain reads DTGVSQNPRHKITKRGQNVTFRCDPISEHNRLYWYRQTLGQGPEFLTYFQNEAQLEKSRLLSDRFSAERPKGSFSTLEIQRTEQGDSAMYLCASSPNNSPLHFGNGTRLTVT.

The chain carries TRBV10-3 and TRBJ2-5; D is unclear. The CDR3 runs 12 residues. The V gene lost 4 bases and the J gene lost 2 bases, with 5 bases spanning the gap. Per germline, CDR1 ENHRY and CDR2 SYGVKD. This chain's CDR3 is CAISGRQETQYF. The CDR3 nucleotides read TGTGCCATCAGTGGGCGGCAAGAGACCCAGTACTTC.

This sequence joins TRBV4-3 and TRBJ1-2; no clear D gene. CDR3 length equals 15 residues. In germline, CDR1 is LGHNA, CDR2 YSLEER. The ends were cut back, 4 bases at V and 4 bases at J, with 16 bases in the middle. The CDR3 DNA follows: TGCGCCAGCAGCCCCATAGACGAATTACGCTATGGCTACACCTTC. Its protein product is CASSPIDELRYGYTF.

This sequence joins TRBV7-8 and TRBJ2-7; D remains unclear. Germline-derived CDR1 and CDR2 are SGHVS and FQNEAQ. The V end was cut by 10 bases, the J end by 0 bases, with 16 bases between. This CDR3 contains 14 residues. This CDR3 reads CATTRQLSSYEQYF. CDR3 DNA: TGTGCCACCACTCGCCAGCTGAGCTCCTACGAGCAGTACTTC.

With regard to this clone: The junction shows a germline mismatch at one end, possibly a read error. V usage is TRBV5-1 and J usage is TRBJ2-2, with D unresolved. This CDR3 has 14 residues. Per germline, CDR1 SGHRS and CDR2 YFSETQ. This CDR3 reads CASSFMGNAGELFF. The DNA of the CDR3 is TGCGCCAGCAGCTTTATGGGGAACGCCGGGGAGCTGTTTTTT.

The chain recombines TRBV7-3 with TRBJ2-3; TRBD1 aligns across 8 bases. This CDR3 comprises 15 residues. Germline V gene lookup returns CDR1 SGHTA and CDR2 FQGTGA. With V trimmed by 5 bases and J by 2 bases, 6 bases remained unmatched. Here the CDR3 DNA reads TGTGCCAGCAGCAACCAGGGGGCCCCCACAGATACGCAGTATTTT. Its protein product is CASSNQGAPTDTQYF.

V gene TRBV6-6 combines with J gene TRBJ2-3, with D hard to call. Trimming stripped 6 bases from V and 0 bases from J, with 10 bases between. Germline V gene lookup returns CDR1 MNHNY and CDR2 SVGAGI (reference sequence). The CDR3 spans 14 residues. CDR3 coding DNA: TGTGCCAGCAGCATACAATTTAGCACAGATACGCAGTATTTT. Its translation is CASSIQFSTDTQYF.

CDR3 bases: TGTGCCACCAGCAGAGAACCCTCCTATGGCTACACCTTC. It yields the protein CATSREPSYGYTF. This sequence joins TRBV15 and TRBJ1-2; D is undetermined. V was cut by 0 bases and J by 4 bases, with 6 bases left in between. CDR1 is LNHNV and CDR2 is YYDKDF in the germline V gene (reference sequence). The CDR3 totals 13 residues.

The CDR3 is CASSRILTDQETQYF. CDR3 DNA: TGTGCCAGCAGCCGTATATTGACAGACCAAGAGACCCAGTACTTC. V and J are TRBV5-8 and TRBJ2-5, with D possibly being TRBD1 (5 bases). Germline loops: CDR1 SGHTS, CDR2 YDEGEE. The CDR3 runs 15 residues. Trimming took 4 bases from V and 0 from J, leaving 13 bases between them.

This clone was detected a few times. This chain joins TRBV6-1 and TRBJ2-6; D perhaps matches TRBD2 (5 bases). The CDR3 is 17 amino acids. Germline CDR1 MNHNS, CDR2 SASEGT. Between the trimmed V and J ends, which lost 4 bases and 0 bases, there was a span of 13 bases. The CDR3 nucleotides are TGTGCCAGCAGTGGCCGGGGTGGTACCTCTGGGGCCAACGTCCTGACTTTC. It yields the protein CASSGRGGTSGANVLTF.

J is TRBJ1-4 and V is TRBV7-2; a weak D match, TRBD1 (5 bases). Trimming cost V 1 base and J 8 bases, with 20 bases left between them. The CDR3 has 17 amino acids. Germline assignment: CDR1 SGHTA and CDR2 FQGNSA. Here the CDR3 DNA reads TGTGCCAGCAGCTTAGAGGGCCTGAGGGCCCCAGGGGAAAAACTGTTTTTT. This codes for CASSLEGLRAPGEKLFF.

V is TRBV7-6 and J is TRBJ1-2; 8 bases match TRBD1. Germline V gives CDR1 SGHVS, CDR2 FNYEAQ. With V trimmed by 3 bases and J by 3 bases, 3 bases remained unmatched. The CDR3 is 14 amino acids. This CDR3 is CASSFAGGDYGYTF. DNA for the CDR3: TGTGCCAGCAGCTTTGCAGGGGGCGACTATGGCTACACCTTC.

The chain employs TRBV10-3 and TRBJ1-2; no definite D call. Trimming shortened V by 3 bases and J by 4 bases, and 12 bases separated the two germline ends. Germline-derived CDR1 and CDR2 are ENHRY and SYGVKD. This CDR3 has 14 amino acids. The CDR3 region is CAISENRESYGYTF. CDR3 DNA sequence: TGTGCCATCAGTGAAAACAGAGAGTCCTATGGCTACACCTTC.

The chain uses TRBV4-2 and TRBJ2-5; 11 bases are a match to TRBD2. The CDR3 runs 16 residues. Germline assignment: CDR1 LGHNA and CDR2 YNFKEQ. The V and J ends lost 1 base and 5 bases, in that order; junction bases with no gene match: 6. The CDR3 nucleotides are TGTGCCAGCAGCCAAGGTAGCGGGGGGGCGGAGGAGACCCAGTACTTC. The encoded protein is CASSQGSGGAEETQYF.

This clone was detected only a few times. V gene TRBV6-1 combines with J gene TRBJ1-4; TRBD1 aligns across 8 bases. Germline loops: CDR1 MNHNS, CDR2 SASEGT. The CDR3 covers 15 residues. With 4 bases clipped from V and 8 bases from J, the junction kept 9 bases outside the gene matches. The CDR3 region is CASSGGQALREKLFF. The CDR3 DNA follows: TGTGCCAGCAGTGGGGGACAGGCCCTAAGGGAAAAACTGTTTTTT.

A few counts support this clone. This chain joins TRBV6-5 and TRBJ1-2; D gene ambiguous. V was trimmed by 5 bases and J by 8 bases, leaving 12 bases between them. The CDR3 is 12 residues long. Germline CDR1 and CDR2: MNHEY and SVGAGI. CDR3 DNA sequence: TGTGCCAGCAGTCGAGGGATGGAAGGCTACACCTTC. This translates into CASSRGMEGYTF.

The chain recombines TRBV21-1 with TRBJ1-1. TRBV21-1 is labeled a pseudogene. The CDR3 is 15 amino acids. The CDR3 coding sequence is TGTGCCAGCAGCCCCCGGTTGGGGTGGAACACTGAAGCTTTCTTT. Amino acids: CASSPRLGWNTEAFF.

In nucleotides, the CDR3 is TGTGCCAGCAGCCGGGGGGGTCTAGAGGTGTTGGAGCAGTTCTTC. Protein sequence: CASSRGGLEVLEQFF. The chain carries TRBV5-6 and TRBJ2-1; the match to TRBD2 covers 8 bases. Per germline, CDR1 SGHDT and CDR2 YYEEEE. The junction had 13 bases not matched to a gene; V was cut back by 4 bases and J by 10 bases. The CDR3 loop spans 15 amino acids.

The V and J genes are TRBV10-3 and TRBJ1-4; unclear D gene. V was pared by 3 bases and J by 4 bases, with 12 bases between. CDR1 is ENHRY and CDR2 is SYGVKD in the germline V gene. The CDR3 contains 15 residues. The CDR3 nucleotides read TGTGCCATCAGTGATCGATCGGACTTTAATGAAAAACTGTTTTTT. This encodes CAISDRSDFNEKLFF.

This chain links TRBV28 with TRBJ2-1; the D call may be TRBD1 or TRBD2 (5 bases each). The germline gives CDR1 MDHEN, CDR2 SYDVKM. The CDR3 contains 12 residues. Trimming took 4 bases from V and 15 from J, leaving 16 bases between them. CDR3 nucleotides: TGTGCCAGCAGTTCCCGGGACCCCCCGGGGTTCTTC. The encoded protein is CASSSRDPPGFF.

This clone was seen just once. Here the CDR3 DNA reads TGTGCCAGCTCACCCAGAGAGTACCAAGAGACCCAGTACTTC. Translation: CASSPREYQETQYF. The chain couples TRBV18 to TRBJ2-5; D is unresolved. CDR3 length equals 14 residues. Looked up from germline, CDR1 is KGHSH and CDR2 is LQKENI. V lost 3 bases and J lost 0, with 8 bases in between.

V and J are TRBV4-2 and TRBJ2-5, with D possibly TRBD2 on 5 matching bases. This CDR3 is built from 13 residues. In germline, CDR1 is LGHNA, CDR2 YNFKEQ. Trimming removed 0 bases at V and 5 bases at J, with 7 bases between. The CDR3 DNA follows: TGTGCCAGCAGCCAAGACCGGAGGGAGACCCAGTACTTC. Translated, it gives CASSQDRRETQYF.

The chain recombines TRBV4-2 with TRBJ1-1; D is uncertain. The CDR3 runs 16 residues. CDR1 is LGHNA, CDR2 YNFKEQ, per germline. The V gene lost 0 bases and the J gene lost 1 base, with 12 bases spanning the gap. CDR3 sequence: CASSQDKSVRNTEAFF. CDR3 DNA: TGTGCCAGCAGCCAAGATAAAAGCGTTCGGAACACTGAAGCTTTCTTT.